Described below is a single T cell receptor beta chain sequence and its context. This sample is part of a study of blood T cell repertoires in COVID-19. Sequenced by immunoSEQ multiplex PCR; TCRdb stores in-frame clones only, minus some. The data hold 100,000 or so clones, with just under 80% observed a single time. V was clipped by 3 bases and J by 4 bases; unmatched bases: 11. The CDR3 spans 16 residues. Germline V gene lookup returns CDR1 SGDLS and CDR2 YYNGEE. The receptor's source is a man aged 65 to 79 with active or convalescent COVID-19. V gene TRBV9 combines with J gene TRBJ2-5; 8 bases are shared with TRBD1. Sequencing was performed on peripheral blood. CDR3 nucleotides: TGTGCCAGCAGCGCTATAAGTGGACAGGGCTTAGAGACCCAGTACTTC. It yields the protein CASSAISGQGLETQYF.